This is a list of T cell receptor beta chains from one sample in a study of shared clonotypes between healthy human individuals. Using immunoSEQ multiplex PCR, the repertoire was profiled, and TCRdb retains in-frame clones only, with some absent. The sample holds fewer than 2.5 million clones; 93% are singletons and the top ten take 0.36%. The specimen sequenced was naive CD4+ T cells from PBMCs. All receptors derive from a man in his late teens or twenties in good health. Some clones in this sample may be carry-over from other donors' samples. CDR3s include the opening cysteine and the closing phenylalanine or tryptophan. A D gene is named only where the DNA matches it firmly. Clone size is shown for a subset of rows, as once, few, many or a class of expanded clone.

J	size	D	V	DNA	CDR3
TRBJ1-5	NA	NA	TRBV5-4	TGTGCCAGCAGCTTGTATGGCCAGCCCCAGCATTTT	CASSLYGQPQHF
TRBJ2-1	NA	NA	TRBV11-3	TGTGCCAGCAGCTTAGGGCAGCATAATGAGCAGTTCTTC	CASSLGQHNEQFF
TRBJ2-3	NA	TRBD2	TRBV15	TGTGCCACCAGCAGAGGGTTAGCGGGAGGGCTTATTTTCACAGATACGCAGTATTTT	CATSRGLAGGLIFTDTQYF
TRBJ2-5	NA	NA	TRBV6-5	TGTGCCAGCAGTTATGTGGGTAGTGTAGAGACCCAGTACTTC	CASSYVGSVETQYF
TRBJ2-7	NA	NA	TRBV11-3	TGTGCCAGCAGCCCGGGACGGCACTCCTACGAGCAGTACTTC	CASSPGRHSYEQYF
TRBJ2-4	NA	NA	TRBV6-5	TGTGCCAGCAGTTACTCGGCTAGCTTGGCCAAAAACATTCAGTACTTC	CASSYSASLAKNIQYF
TRBJ2-5	NA	NA	TRBV15	TGTGCCACCAGCAGGGCCCAAGAGACCCAGTACTTC	CATSRAQETQYF
TRBJ2-7	NA	TRBD2	TRBV11-2	TGTGCCAGCAGGTCCCTCCCCCTACTAGCGGGCACCTCCTACGAGCAGTACTTC	CASRSLPLLAGTSYEQYF
TRBJ2-3	NA	NA	TRBV12-5	TGTGCTAGTGGGGGCACAGATACGCAGTATTTT	CASGGTDTQYF
TRBJ2-1	NA	NA	TRBV29-1	TGCAGCGTTGAGGGGGGTGACAATGAGCAGTTCTTC	CSVEGGDNEQFF
TRBJ2-1	NA	NA	TRBV14	TGTGCCAGCAGCCTACCGCTAGCGCCACCTTACAATGAGCAGTTCTTC	CASSLPLAPPYNEQFF
TRBJ2-3	NA	TRBD1	TRBV7-9	TGTGCCAGCAGCCAGACCAGGGGGCTTGGCACAGATACGCAGTATTTT	CASSQTRGLGTDTQYF
TRBJ2-3	NA	NA	TRBV5-4	TGTGCCAGCAGCTTGGATCCGGGCGGAGGGGGGTCAGATACGCAGTATTTT	CASSLDPGGGGSDTQYF
TRBJ2-5	NA	TRBD1	TRBV11-1	TGTGCCAGCAGCTGGCGTTGGGACAGGGGCCAAGAGACCCAGTACTTC	CASSWRWDRGQETQYF
TRBJ2-5	NA	NA	TRBV18	TGTGCCAGCTCACCGGGCCAGATAGAGACCCAGTACTTC	CASSPGQIETQYF
TRBJ1-5	once	NA	TRBV28	TGTGCCAGCAGCCCCCACCGGGACGTTAATCAGCCCGGGGATTTT	CASSPHRDVNQPGDF
TRBJ1-3	NA	NA	TRBV28	TGTGCCAGCAGTTTAACTCAAAGATCTGGAAACACCATATATTTT	CASSLTQRSGNTIYF
TRBJ1-4	NA	NA	TRBV5-1	TGCGCCAGCCGAGAGTCGACTAATGAAAAACTGTTTTTT	CASRESTNEKLFF
TRBJ2-7	once	NA	TRBV2	TGTGCCAGCAGAAAGGAAGGGGGTCAGTACCCCTACGAGCAGTACTTC	CASRKEGGQYPYEQYF
TRBJ2-1	few	NA	TRBV15	TGTGCCACCAGCAGAGATCCAGCAGGTGAGCAGTTCTTC	CATSRDPAGEQFF
TRBJ2-4	NA	TRBD1	TRBV9	TGTGCCAGCAGCTCTGGACTCAGGGGGCTTGGTAACATTCAGTACTTC	CASSSGLRGLGNIQYF
TRBJ2-7	once	NA	TRBV11-2	TGTGCCAGCAGCTTAGTTGGATTCCCCTACGAGCAGTACTTC	CASSLVGFPYEQYF
TRBJ2-1	NA	TRBD2	TRBV7-9	TGTGCCAGCAGCCGTCCCCTGACTAGCGGGAGGGCCTTAGATGAGCAGTTCTTC	CASSRPLTSGRALDEQFF
TRBJ1-1	few	TRBD1	TRBV28	TGTGCCAGCGTGGAGTGGACAGGGAACACTGAAGCTTTCTTT	CASVEWTGNTEAFF
TRBJ2-7	NA	NA	TRBV13	TGTGCCAGCAGCTCAGGGGTTGGGGGATCCTACGAGCAGTACTTC	CASSSGVGGSYEQYF
TRBJ2-4	NA	NA	TRBV6-1	TGTGCCAGCAGTGAAGTGGGCCTTCAGTACTTC	CASSEVGLQYF
TRBJ2-7	NA	NA	TRBV9	TGTGCCAGCAGCAAGTTCGGGGCGGACCTCTCCGAGCAGTACTTC	CASSKFGADLSEQYF
TRBJ1-5	NA	TRBD1	TRBV4-3	TGCGCCAGCAGCCAAGTCGAGGGGGCAGGTCAGCCCCAGCATTTT	CASSQVEGAGQPQHF
TRBJ1-5	NA	NA	TRBV6-5	TGTGCCAGCCAAGGGGGTAACAATCAGCCCCAGCATTTT	CASQGGNNQPQHF
TRBJ2-3	NA	TRBD1	TRBV13	TGTGCCAGCAGCCCCCGGACAGGGATAACAGATACGCAGTATTTT	CASSPRTGITDTQYF
TRBJ1-4	NA	NA	TRBV7-2	TGTGCCAGCAGCTTCCAACAGGGAAAAGGAGAAAAACTGTTTTTT	CASSFQQGKGEKLFF
TRBJ2-4	NA	NA	TRBV19	TGTGCCAGTAGTCAGGGGGGCCTAGCCAAAAACATTCAGTACTTC	CASSQGGLAKNIQYF
TRBJ2-3	NA	TRBD1	TRBV19	TGTGCCAGTAGGCGACAGGGGGCCGGCACAGATACGCAGTATTTT	CASRRQGAGTDTQYF
TRBJ1-1	NA	NA	TRBV2	TGTGCCAGCAACCTGGCGGGCCGGGGCACTGAAGCTTTCTTT	CASNLAGRGTEAFF
TRBJ1-2	NA	NA	TRBV28	TGTGCCAGCAGTTTATCCCAGATGAATGGCTACACCTTC	CASSLSQMNGYTF
TRBJ1-1	NA	NA	TRBV20-1	TGCAGTGCTAGGGACCGCGCTGAAGCTTTCTTT	CSARDRAEAFF
TRBJ2-7	NA	TRBD2	TRBV9	TGTGCCAGCAGCGTAGGTGGGCTAGCGGGAGTGTACGAGCAGTACTTC	CASSVGGLAGVYEQYF
TRBJ1-2	NA	NA	TRBV7-2	TGTGCCAGCAGCTTAAGGACTCTTGCTAACTATGGCTACACCTTC	CASSLRTLANYGYTF
TRBJ1-5	few	NA	TRBV30	TGTGCCTGGAGTGAGAGGGGGCAGCCCCAGCATTTT	CAWSERGQPQHF
TRBJ2-2	NA	TRBD1	TRBV28	TGTGCCAGCAGGGACAGGGTATTGGCCGGGGAGCTGTTTTTT	CASRDRVLAGELFF
TRBJ2-2	NA	NA	TRBV11-3	TGTGCCAGCAGCCCTCGACTCGACACCGGGGAGCTGTTTTTT	CASSPRLDTGELFF
TRBJ2-1	once	NA	TRBV20-1	TGCAGTGCTAATCGCCTAAATGAGCAGTTCTTC	CSANRLNEQFF
TRBJ1-5	few	NA	TRBV2	TGTGCCAGCAGTGTCTGGGGACAGCCCCAGCATTTT	CASSVWGQPQHF
TRBJ1-1	few	NA	TRBV7-7	TGTGCCAGCAGCTTACAGAGTAACACTGAAGCTTTCTTT	CASSLQSNTEAFF
TRBJ1-2	NA	NA	TRBV30	TGTGCCTGGAGTTCGACTCGGAACTATGGCTACACCTTC	CAWSSTRNYGYTF
TRBJ1-1	NA	NA	TRBV9	TGTGCCAGCAGCGTAAACAGGGAGGGCACTGAAGCTTTCTTT	CASSVNREGTEAFF
TRBJ1-5	few	NA	TRBV7-2	TGTGCCAGCAGCTTGTTTGATCAGCCCCAGCATTTT	CASSLFDQPQHF
TRBJ2-7	NA	NA	TRBV5-1	TGCGCCAGCAGCTTGGAGTTGGGCCCCTACGAGCAGTACTTC	CASSLELGPYEQYF
TRBJ2-7	NA	TRBD1	TRBV7-8	TGTGCCAGCAGCACCTCCGGGACAGGGGGCGAGCAGTACTTC	CASSTSGTGGEQYF
TRBJ1-1	once	NA	TRBV5-1	TGCGCCAGCAGCTTCCGGGACACAAACACTGAAGCTTTCTTT	CASSFRDTNTEAFF
TRBJ2-1	NA	TRBD1	TRBV7-2	TGTGCCAGCAGCTTAGTAATGACAGGGGATGAGCAGTTCTTC	CASSLVMTGDEQFF
TRBJ1-2	few	NA	TRBV19	TGTGCCAGTAGTATCTTTCGGGGTAACTATGGCTACACCTTC	CASSIFRGNYGYTF
TRBJ1-4	NA	TRBD1	TRBV5-1	TGCGCCAGCAGCTTAAGACAGGGAGGGGGCGAAAAACTGTTTTTT	CASSLRQGGGEKLFF
TRBJ1-2	NA	NA	TRBV6-4	TGTGCCAGCAGTGACCAGAGCGGAGATAACTATGGCTACACCTTC	CASSDQSGDNYGYTF